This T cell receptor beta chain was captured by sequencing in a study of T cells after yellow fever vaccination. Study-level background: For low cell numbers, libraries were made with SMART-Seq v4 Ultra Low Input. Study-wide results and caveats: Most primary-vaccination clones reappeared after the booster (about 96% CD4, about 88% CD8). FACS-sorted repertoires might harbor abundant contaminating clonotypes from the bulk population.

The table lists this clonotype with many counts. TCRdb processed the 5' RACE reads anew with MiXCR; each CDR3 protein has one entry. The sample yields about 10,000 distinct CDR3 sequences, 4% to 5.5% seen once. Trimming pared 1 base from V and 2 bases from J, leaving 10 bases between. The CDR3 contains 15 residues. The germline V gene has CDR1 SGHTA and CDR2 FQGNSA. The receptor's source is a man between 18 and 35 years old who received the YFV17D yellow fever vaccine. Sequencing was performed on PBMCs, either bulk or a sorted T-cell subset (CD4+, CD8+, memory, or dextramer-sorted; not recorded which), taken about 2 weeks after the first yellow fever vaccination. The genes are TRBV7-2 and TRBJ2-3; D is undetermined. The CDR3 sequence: CASSLVGLDTDTQYF. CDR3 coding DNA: TGTGCCAGCAGCTTAGTCGGGCTAGACACAGATACGCAGTATTTT.